This T cell receptor (beta chain) was found in a study of T-cell memory formation after mild COVID-19. The study, taken as a whole, reports: Among CD4+ contracting clones, most were CM and EM, and CD8+ ones EMRA. Later expanders leaned toward CD4+, whereas clones contracting from day 15 to 85 were balanced CD4/CD8. What remained unconfirmed was the SARS-CoV-2 specificity of second-wave clones peaking on day 37.

This CDR3 has 16 amino acids. The germline V gene has CDR1 SQVTM and CDR2 ANQGSEA. With 0 bases clipped from V and 4 bases from J, the junction kept 10 bases outside the gene matches. Constant-segment-primed 5'RACE gave TCR alpha and TCR beta cDNA libraries with sample barcodes and UMIs. TCRdb re-called the 5' RACE reads through MiXCR, storing one row per CDR3 protein. The repertoire consists of about 420,000 distinct CDR3 sequences, with 23% occurring once and the leading ten covering approximately 14%. This clonotype appeared a few times. Antigen specificity is unknown. This chain joins TRBV29-1 and TRBJ1-2; 8 nucleotides agree with TRBD1. This TCR was sampled from an adult woman who had mild COVID-19 (a few samples of this study predate the infection). Cell type and time point are not known. Sample: PBMCs or a T cell subset sorted from them (not recorded which). CDR3 DNA: TGCAGCGTTGAAGATCTTCAGGGGGCGCGTGGCTATGGCTACACCTTC. Its translation: CSVEDLQGARGYGYTF.